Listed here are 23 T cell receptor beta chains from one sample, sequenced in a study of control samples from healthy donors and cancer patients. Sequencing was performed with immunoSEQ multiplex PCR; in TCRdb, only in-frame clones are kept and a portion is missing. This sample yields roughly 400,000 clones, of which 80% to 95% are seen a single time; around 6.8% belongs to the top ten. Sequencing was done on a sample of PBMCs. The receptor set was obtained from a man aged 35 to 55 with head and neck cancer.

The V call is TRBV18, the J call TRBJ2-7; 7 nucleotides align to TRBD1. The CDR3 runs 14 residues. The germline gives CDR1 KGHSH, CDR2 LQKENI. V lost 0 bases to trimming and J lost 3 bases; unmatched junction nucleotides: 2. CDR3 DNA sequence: TGTGCCAGCTCACCACCCAGGGACAGCTACGAGCAGTACTTC. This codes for CASSPPRDSYEQYF.

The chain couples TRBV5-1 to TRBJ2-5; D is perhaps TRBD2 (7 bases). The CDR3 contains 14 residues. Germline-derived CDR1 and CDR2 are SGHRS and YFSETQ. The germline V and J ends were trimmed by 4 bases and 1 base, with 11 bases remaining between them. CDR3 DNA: TGCGCCAGCAGCGCGGGGGCGGCCCAAGAGACCCAGTACTTC. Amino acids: CASSAGAAQETQYF. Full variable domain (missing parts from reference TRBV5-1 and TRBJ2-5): KAGVTQTPRYLIKTRGQQVTLSCSPISGHRSVSWYQQTPGQGLQFLFEYFSETQRNKGNFPGRFSGRQFSNSRSEMNVSTLELGDSALYLCASSAGAAQETQYFGPGTRLLVL.

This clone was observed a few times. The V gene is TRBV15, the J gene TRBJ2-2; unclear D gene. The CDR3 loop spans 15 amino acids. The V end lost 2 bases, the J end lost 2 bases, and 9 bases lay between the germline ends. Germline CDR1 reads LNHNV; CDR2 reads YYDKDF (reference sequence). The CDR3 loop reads CATSRSTSNTGELFF. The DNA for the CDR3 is TGTGCCACCAGCAGATCCACATCCAACACCGGGGAGCTGTTTTTT. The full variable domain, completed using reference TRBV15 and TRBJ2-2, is DAMVIQNPRYQVTQFGKPVTLSCSQTLNHNVMYWYQQKSSQAPKLLFHYYDKDFNNEADTPDNFQSRRPNTSFCFLDIRSPGLGDTAMYLCATSRSTSNTGELFFGEGSRLTVL.

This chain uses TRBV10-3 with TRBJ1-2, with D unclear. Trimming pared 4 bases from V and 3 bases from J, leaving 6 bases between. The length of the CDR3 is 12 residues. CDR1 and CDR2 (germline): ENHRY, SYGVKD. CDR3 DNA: TGTGCCATCAGTGGGGATGACTATGGCTACACCTTC. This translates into CAISGDDYGYTF.

The CDR3 coding sequence is TGTGCCAGCAGGAAAAAGGGCTTCCCGGGACAGGGCATTTCTAACTATGGCTACACCTTC. Translation: CASRKKGFPGQGISNYGYTF. The chain joins TRBV28 to TRBJ1-2, with 9 bases aligning to TRBD1. V gave up 6 bases and J gave up 0 bases; unmatched junction bases: 20. CDR3 length: 20 amino acids. Germline lookup yields CDR1 MDHEN and CDR2 SYDVKM.

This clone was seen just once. CDR3 sequence reads: CASRDPGQGGEKLFF. For the CDR3, the DNA is TGTGCCAGCAGAGATCCGGGACAGGGTGGTGAAAAACTGTTTTTT. The chain employs TRBV2 and TRBJ1-4; 9 positions agree with TRBD1. Per the germline V gene, CDR1 is SNHLY and CDR2 is FYNNEI. The CDR3 runs 15 residues. The trim removed 6 bases at V and 7 bases at J, leaving 9 bases unmatched. The full variable domain, rest sourced from reference TRBV2 and TRBJ1-4, is EPEVTQTPSHQVTQMGQEVILRCVPISNHLYFYWYRQILGQKVEFLVSFYNNEISEKSEIFDDQFSVERPDGSNFTLKIRSTKLEDSAMYFCASRDPGQGGEKLFFGSGTQLSVL.

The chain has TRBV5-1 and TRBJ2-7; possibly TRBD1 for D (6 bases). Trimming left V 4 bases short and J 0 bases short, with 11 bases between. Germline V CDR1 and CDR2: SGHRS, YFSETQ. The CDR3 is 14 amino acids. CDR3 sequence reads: CASSSYRDSYEQYF. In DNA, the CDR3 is TGCGCCAGCAGCAGCTACAGGGACTCCTACGAGCAGTACTTC.

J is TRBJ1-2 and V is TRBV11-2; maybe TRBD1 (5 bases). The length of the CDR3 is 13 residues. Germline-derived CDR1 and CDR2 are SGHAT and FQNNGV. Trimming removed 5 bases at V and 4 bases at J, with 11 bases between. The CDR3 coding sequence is TGTGCCAGCAGCCCCAGGGAAACCTATGGCTACACCTTC. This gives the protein CASSPRETYGYTF. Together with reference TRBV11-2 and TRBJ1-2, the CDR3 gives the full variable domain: EAGVAQSPRYKIIEKRQSVAFWCNPISGHATLYWYQQILGQGPKLLIQFQNNGVVDDSQLPKDRFSAERLKGVDSTLKIQPAKLEDSAVYLCASSPRETYGYTFGSGTRLTVV.

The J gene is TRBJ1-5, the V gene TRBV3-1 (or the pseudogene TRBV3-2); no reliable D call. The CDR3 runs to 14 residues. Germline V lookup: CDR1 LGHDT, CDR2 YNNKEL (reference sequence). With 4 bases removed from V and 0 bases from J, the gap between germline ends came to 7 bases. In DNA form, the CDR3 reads TGTGCCAGCAGCCGGATGCATAGCAATCAGCCCCAGCATTTT. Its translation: CASSRMHSNQPQHF.

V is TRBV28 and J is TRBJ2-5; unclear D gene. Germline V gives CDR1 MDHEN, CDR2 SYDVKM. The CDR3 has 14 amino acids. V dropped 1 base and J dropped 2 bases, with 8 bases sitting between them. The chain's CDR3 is CASSLSRSQETQYF. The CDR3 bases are TGTGCCAGCAGTTTATCGCGTAGTCAAGAGACCCAGTACTTC.

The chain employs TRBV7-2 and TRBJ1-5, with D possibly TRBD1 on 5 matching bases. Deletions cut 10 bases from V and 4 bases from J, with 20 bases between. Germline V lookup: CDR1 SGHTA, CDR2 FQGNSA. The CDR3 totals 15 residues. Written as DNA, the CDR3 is TGTGCCATCGACGGGACGGCTAGATCTAATCAGCCCCAGCATTTT. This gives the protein CAIDGTARSNQPQHF.

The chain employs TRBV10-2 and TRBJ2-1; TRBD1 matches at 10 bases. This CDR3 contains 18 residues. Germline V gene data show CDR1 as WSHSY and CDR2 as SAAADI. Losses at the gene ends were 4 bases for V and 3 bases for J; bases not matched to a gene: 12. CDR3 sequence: CASSGGIGTGVFYNEQFF. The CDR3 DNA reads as TGCGCCAGCAGTGGAGGGATAGGGACAGGGGTTTTCTACAATGAGCAGTTCTTC.

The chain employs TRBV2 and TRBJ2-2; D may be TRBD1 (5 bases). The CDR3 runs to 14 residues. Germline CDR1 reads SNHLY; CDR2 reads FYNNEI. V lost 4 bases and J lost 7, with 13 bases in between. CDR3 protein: CASSGVGLGGELFF. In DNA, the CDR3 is TGTGCCAGCAGTGGTGTGGGGCTGGGCGGGGAGCTGTTTTTT.

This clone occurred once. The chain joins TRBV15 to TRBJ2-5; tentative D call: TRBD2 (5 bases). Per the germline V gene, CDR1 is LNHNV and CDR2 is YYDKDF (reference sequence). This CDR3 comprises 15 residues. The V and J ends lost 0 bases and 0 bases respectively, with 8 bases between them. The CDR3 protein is CATSRDGEYQETQYF. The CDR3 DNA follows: TGTGCCACCAGCAGAGATGGGGAGTACCAAGAGACCCAGTACTTC. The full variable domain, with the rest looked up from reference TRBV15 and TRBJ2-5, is DAMVIQNPRYQVTQFGKPVTLSCSQTLNHNVMYWYQQKSSQAPKLLFHYYDKDFNNEADTPDNFQSRRPNTSFCFLDIRSPGLGDTAMYLCATSRDGEYQETQYFGPGTRLLVL.

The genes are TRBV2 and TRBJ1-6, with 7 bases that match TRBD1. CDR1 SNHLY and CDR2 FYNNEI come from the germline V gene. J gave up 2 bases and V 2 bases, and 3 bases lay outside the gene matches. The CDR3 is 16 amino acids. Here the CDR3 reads CASSEHRGTYNSPLHF. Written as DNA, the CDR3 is TGTGCCAGCAGTGAACACAGGGGAACCTATAATTCACCCCTCCACTTT.

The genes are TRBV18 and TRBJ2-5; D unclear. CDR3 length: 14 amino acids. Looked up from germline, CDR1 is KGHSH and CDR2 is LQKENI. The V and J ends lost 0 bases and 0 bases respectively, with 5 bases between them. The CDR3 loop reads CASSPPNNQETQYF. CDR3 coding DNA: TGTGCCAGCTCACCACCGAACAACCAAGAGACCCAGTACTTC.

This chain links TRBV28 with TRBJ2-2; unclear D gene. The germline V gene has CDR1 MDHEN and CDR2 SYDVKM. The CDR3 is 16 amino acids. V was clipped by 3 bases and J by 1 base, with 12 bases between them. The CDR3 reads CASSFLKILNTGELFF. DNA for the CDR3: TGTGCCAGCAGTTTTTTGAAGATCCTGAACACCGGGGAGCTGTTTTTT.

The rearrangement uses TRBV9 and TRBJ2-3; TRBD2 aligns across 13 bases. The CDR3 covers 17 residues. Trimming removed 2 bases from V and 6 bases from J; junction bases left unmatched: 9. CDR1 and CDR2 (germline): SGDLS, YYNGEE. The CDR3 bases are TGTGCCAGCAGCGTTTTGGGACTAGCGGGAATTAGGGATACGCAGTATTTT. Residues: CASSVLGLAGIRDTQYF.

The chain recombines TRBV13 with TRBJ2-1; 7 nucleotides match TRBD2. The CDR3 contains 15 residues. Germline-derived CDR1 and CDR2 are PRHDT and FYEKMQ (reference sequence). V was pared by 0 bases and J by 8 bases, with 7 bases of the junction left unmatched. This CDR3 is CASSLGEGGLDEQFF. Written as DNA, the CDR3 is TGTGCCAGCAGCTTAGGTGAGGGAGGGCTAGATGAGCAGTTCTTC.

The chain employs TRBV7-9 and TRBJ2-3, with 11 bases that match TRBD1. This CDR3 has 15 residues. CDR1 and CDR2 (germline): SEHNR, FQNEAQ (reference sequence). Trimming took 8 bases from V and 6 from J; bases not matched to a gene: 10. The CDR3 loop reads CASSRDRGKSDTQYF. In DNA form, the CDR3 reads TGTGCCAGCTCCCGGGACAGGGGGAAGAGTGATACGCAGTATTTT.

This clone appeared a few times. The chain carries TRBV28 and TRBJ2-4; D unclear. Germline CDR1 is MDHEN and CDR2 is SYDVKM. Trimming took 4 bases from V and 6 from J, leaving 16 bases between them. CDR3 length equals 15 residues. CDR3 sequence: CASSSLISFLNIQYF. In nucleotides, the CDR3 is TGTGCCAGCAGTTCCCTGATTAGCTTTTTAAACATTCAGTACTTC.

Here the CDR3 DNA reads TGTGCCAGCATTTTCTCAGGGTGGAGCGGGACAGTCACCGGGGAGCTGTTTTTT. Encoded protein: CASIFSGWSGTVTGELFF. The chain carries TRBV7-9 and TRBJ2-2, with D perhaps TRBD1 or TRBD2 (7 bases each). The CDR3 is 18 residues long. With 7 bases removed from V and 4 bases from J, the gap between germline ends came to 25 bases. The germline V gene encodes CDR1 SEHNR and CDR2 FQNEAQ (reference sequence).

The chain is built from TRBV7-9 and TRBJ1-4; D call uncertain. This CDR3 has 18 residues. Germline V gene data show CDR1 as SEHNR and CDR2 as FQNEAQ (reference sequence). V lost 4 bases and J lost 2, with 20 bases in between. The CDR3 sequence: CASSSSLTGLGTNEKLFF. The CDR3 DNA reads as TGTGCCAGCAGCTCCTCATTGACCGGGTTAGGGACTAATGAAAAACTGTTTTTT.